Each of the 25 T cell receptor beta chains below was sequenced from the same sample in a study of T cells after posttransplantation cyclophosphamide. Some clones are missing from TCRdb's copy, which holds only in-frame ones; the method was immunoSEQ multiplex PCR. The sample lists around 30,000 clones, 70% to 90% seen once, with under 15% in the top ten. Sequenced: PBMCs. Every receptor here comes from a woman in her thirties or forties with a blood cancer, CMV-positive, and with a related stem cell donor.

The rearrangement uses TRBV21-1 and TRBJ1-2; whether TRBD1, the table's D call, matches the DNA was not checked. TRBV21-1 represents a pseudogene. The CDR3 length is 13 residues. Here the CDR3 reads CASSKTARDSYTF. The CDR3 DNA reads TGTGCCAGCAGCAAAACAGCTCGAGATTCCTACACCTTC.

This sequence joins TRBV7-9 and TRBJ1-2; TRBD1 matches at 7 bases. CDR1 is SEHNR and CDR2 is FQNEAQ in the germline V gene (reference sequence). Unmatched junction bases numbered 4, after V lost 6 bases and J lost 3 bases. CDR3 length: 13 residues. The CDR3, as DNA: TGTGCCAGCAGTTACGGACAGGACTATGGCTACACCTTC. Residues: CASSYGQDYGYTF.

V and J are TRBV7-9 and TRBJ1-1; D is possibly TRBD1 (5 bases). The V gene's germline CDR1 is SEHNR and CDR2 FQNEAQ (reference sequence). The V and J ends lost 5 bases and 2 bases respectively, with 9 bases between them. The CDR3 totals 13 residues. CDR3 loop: CASSPGLNTEAFF. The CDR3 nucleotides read TGTGCCAGCAGCCCGGGACTTAACACTGAAGCTTTCTTT.

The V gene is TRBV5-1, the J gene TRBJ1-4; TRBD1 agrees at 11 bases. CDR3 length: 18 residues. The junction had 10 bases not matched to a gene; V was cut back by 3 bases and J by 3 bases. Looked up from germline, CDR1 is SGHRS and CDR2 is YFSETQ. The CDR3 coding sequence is TGCGCCAGCAGCTCTAGCCGGGACAGGGGGGGACCTAATGAAAAACTGTTTTTT. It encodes CASSSSRDRGGPNEKLFF.

Written as DNA, the CDR3 is TGTGCCAGCTCACCACTCCGGTCGAACAATCAGCCCCAGCATTTT. Its protein is CASSPLRSNNQPQHF. The rearrangement uses TRBV18 and TRBJ1-5, with D unresolved. Trimming left V 1 base short and J 3 bases short, with 10 bases between. The CDR3 sequence is 15 residues long. Germline V gives CDR1 KGHSH, CDR2 LQKENI.

The CDR3 DNA sequence: TGTGCCAGCAGCTTAGATCCGAGAGGGGGCAGAAATACCTTC. This gives the protein CASSLDPRGGRNTF. The chain employs TRBV11-2 and TRBJ1-2, with 7 bases matching TRBD1. The CDR3 totals 14 residues. Germline CDR1 reads SGHAT; CDR2 reads FQNNGV. V lost 0 bases, J lost 14 bases, and 12 bases stayed unmatched.

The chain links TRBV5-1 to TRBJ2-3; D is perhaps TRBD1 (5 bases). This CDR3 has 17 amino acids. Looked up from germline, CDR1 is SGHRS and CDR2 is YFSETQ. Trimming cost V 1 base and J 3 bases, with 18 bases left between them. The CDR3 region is CASSLLFLAGMTDTQYF. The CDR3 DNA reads TGCGCCAGCAGCTTGTTATTTCTGGCAGGGATGACAGATACGCAGTATTTT.

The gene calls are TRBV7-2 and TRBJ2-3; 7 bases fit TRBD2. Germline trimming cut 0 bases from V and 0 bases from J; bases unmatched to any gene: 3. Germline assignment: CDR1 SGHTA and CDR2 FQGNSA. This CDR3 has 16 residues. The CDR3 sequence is CASSLAQGGSTDTQYF. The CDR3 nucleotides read TGTGCCAGCAGCTTAGCGCAGGGAGGGAGCACAGATACGCAGTATTTT.

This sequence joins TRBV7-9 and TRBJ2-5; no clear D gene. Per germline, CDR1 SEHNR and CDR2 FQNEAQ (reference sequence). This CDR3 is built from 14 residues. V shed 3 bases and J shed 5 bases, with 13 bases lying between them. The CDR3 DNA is TGTGCCAGCAGCTTTGCCTCGAGGTGGGAGACCCAGTACTTC. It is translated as CASSFASRWETQYF.

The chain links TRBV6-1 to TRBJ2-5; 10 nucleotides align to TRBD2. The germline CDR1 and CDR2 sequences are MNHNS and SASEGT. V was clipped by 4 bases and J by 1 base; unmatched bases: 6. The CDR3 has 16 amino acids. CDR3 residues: CASSALSGGAQETQYF. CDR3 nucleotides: TGTGCCAGCAGTGCACTCAGCGGGGGGGCCCAAGAGACCCAGTACTTC.

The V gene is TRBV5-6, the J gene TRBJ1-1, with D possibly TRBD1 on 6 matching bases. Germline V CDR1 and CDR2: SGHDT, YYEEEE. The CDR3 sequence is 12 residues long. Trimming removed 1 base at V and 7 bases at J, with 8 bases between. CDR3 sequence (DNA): TGTGCCAGCAGCTTGTCAGGGGTTGAAGCTTTCTTT. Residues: CASSLSGVEAFF. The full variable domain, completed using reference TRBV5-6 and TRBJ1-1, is DAGVTQSPTHLIKTRGQQVTLRCSPKSGHDTVSWYQQALGQGPQFIFQYYEEEERQRGNFPDRFSGHQFPNYSSELNVNALLLGDSALYLCASSLSGVEAFFGQGTRLTVV.

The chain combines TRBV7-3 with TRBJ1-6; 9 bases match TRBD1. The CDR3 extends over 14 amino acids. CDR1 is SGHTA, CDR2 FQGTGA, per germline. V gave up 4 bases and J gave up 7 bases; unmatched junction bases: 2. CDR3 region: CASSSGTGNSPLHF. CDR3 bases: TGTGCCAGCAGCTCCGGGACAGGGAATTCACCCCTCCACTTT.

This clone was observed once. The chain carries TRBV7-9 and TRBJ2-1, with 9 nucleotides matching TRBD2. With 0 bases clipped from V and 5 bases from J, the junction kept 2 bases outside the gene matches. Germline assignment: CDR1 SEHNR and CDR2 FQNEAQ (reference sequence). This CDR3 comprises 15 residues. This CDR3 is CASSLARGGHNEQFF. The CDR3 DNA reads TGTGCCAGCAGCTTAGCGCGGGGGGGTCACAATGAGCAGTTCTTC.

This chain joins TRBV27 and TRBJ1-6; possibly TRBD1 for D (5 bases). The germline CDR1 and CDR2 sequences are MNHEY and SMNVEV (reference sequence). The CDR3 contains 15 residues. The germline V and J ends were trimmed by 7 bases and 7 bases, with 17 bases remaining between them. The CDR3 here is CASTTGGRGNSPLHF. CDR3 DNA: TGTGCCAGCACCACGGGGGGAAGAGGGAATTCACCCCTCCACTTT.

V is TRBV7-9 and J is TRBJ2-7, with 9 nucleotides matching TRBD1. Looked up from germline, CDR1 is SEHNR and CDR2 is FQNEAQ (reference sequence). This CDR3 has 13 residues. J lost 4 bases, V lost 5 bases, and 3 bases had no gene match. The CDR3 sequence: CASSPGQGYEQYF. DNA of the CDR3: TGTGCCAGCAGCCCGGGACAGGGTTACGAGCAGTACTTC. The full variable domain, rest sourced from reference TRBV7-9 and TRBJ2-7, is DTGVSQNPRHKITKRGQNVTFRCDPISEHNRLYWYRQTLGQGPEFLTYFQNEAQLEKSRLLSDRFSAERPKGSFSTLEIQRTEQGDSAMYLCASSPGQGYEQYFGPGTRLTVT.

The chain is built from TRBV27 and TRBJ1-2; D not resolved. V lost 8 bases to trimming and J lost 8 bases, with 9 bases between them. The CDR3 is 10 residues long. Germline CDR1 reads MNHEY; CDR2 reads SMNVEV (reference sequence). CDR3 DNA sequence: TGTGCCAGCTCGGACTGGGGCTACACCTTC. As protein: CASSDWGYTF.

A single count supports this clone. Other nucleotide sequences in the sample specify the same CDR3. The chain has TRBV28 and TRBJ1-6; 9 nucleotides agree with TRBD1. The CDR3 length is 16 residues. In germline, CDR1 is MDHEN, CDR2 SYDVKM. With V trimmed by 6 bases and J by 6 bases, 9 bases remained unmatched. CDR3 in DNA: TGTGCCAGCAGCGTAAGACGGGACAGGGCTAATTCACCCCTCCACTTT. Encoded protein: CASSVRRDRANSPLHF.

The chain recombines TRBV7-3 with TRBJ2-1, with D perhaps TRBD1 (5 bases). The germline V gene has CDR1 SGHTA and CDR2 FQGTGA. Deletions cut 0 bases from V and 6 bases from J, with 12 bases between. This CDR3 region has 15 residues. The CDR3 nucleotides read TGTGCCAGCAGCTTAACGTCCAGGGTCGGCAATGAGCAGTTCTTC. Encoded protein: CASSLTSRVGNEQFF.

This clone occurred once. The CDR3 sequence is CASSLYGATDTQYF. The CDR3 bases are TGTGCCAGCAGTTTATATGGGGCGACAGATACGCAGTATTTT. The chain couples TRBV6-5 to TRBJ2-3, with a possible D match to TRBD1 (5 bases). The CDR3 has 14 amino acids. Germline CDR1 and CDR2: MNHEY and SVGAGI. V was cut by 4 bases and J by 3 bases, with 11 bases left in between.

The CDR3 sequence: CASSLGQVRGGETQYF. CDR3 nucleotide sequence: TGTGCCAGCAGTTTAGGACAGGTTCGGGGGGGAGAGACCCAGTACTTC. This rearrangement joins TRBV28 to TRBJ2-5; D possibly corresponds to TRBD2 (8 bases). Germline values: CDR1 MDHEN, CDR2 SYDVKM. The CDR3 has 16 amino acids. V lost 2 bases and J lost 4, with 17 bases in between.

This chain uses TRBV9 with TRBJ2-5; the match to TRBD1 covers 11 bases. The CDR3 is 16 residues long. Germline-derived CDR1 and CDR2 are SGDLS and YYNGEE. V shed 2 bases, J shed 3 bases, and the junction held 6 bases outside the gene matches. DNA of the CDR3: TGTGCCAGCAGCGTCGCCGGGACAGGGGGAGAAGAGACCCAGTACTTC. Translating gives CASSVAGTGGEETQYF.

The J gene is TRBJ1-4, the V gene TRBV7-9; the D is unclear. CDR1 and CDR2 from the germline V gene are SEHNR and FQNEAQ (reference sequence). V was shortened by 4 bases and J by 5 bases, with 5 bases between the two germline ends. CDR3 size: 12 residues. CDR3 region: CASSSLNEKLFF. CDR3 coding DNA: TGTGCCAGCAGCTCTCTAAATGAAAAACTGTTTTTT.

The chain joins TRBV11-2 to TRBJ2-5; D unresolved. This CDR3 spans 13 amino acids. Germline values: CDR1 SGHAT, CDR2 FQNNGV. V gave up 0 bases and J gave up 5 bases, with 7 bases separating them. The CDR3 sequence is CASSLDSRETQYF. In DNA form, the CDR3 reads TGTGCCAGCAGCTTAGATTCACGGGAGACCCAGTACTTC.

CDR3 sequence: CASSPRGQGSEQFF. CDR3 in DNA: TGTGCCAGCAGCCCCCGGGGACAGGGGAGTGAGCAGTTCTTC. This chain joins TRBV9 and TRBJ2-1, with 10 positions matching TRBD1. J lost 9 bases, V lost 4 bases, and 7 bases had no gene match. CDR3 length: 14 amino acids. Germline V gene data show CDR1 as SGDLS and CDR2 as YYNGEE.

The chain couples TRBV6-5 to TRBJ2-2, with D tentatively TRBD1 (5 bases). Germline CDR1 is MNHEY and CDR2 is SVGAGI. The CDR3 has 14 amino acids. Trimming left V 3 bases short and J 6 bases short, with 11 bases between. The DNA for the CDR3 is TGTGCCAGCAGTTATCAGGGTCGCGCCGGGGAGCTGTTTTTT. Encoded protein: CASSYQGRAGELFF.